This is a list of T cell receptor beta chains from one sample in a study of cytomegalovirus exposure and HLA in healthy donors. Generated by immunoSEQ multiplex PCR, the TCRdb table keeps only in-frame clones and is missing some. The sample holds 90,000 to 130,000 clones; more than 60% are singletons and the top ten take less than 7.5%. The sequenced material came from PBMCs. These receptors all come from a man aged 25-45 years in good health and CMV-seropositive. Both conserved end residues are part of each CDR3. A D gene is named only where the DNA matches it firmly. Not all rows give a size; the values are once, few, many and, for expanded clones, a class.

d_gene,abundance,j_gene,v_gene,CDR3aa,CDR3nt
TRBD1,-,TRBJ2-3,TRBV12-5,CATTKPGQGRDTQYF,TGTGCTACCACTAAACCGGGACAGGGCCGCGATACGCAGTATTTT
-,-,TRBJ2-7,TRBV14,CASSSTKSGGAGPEQYF,TGTGCCAGCAGCTCCACTAAGTCTGGTGGGGCTGGCCCGGAGCAGTACTTC
-,-,TRBJ1-1,TRBV7-3,CASSKFLGGDTEAFF,TGTGCCAGCAGCAAATTTCTCGGCGGGGACACTGAAGCTTTCTTT
-,-,TRBJ1-4,TRBV2,CASSEAAANEKLFF,TGTGCCAGCAGTGAAGCAGCGGCGAATGAAAAACTGTTTTTT
-,-,TRBJ2-1,TRBV2,CASRELPYNEQFF,TGTGCCAGCAGAGAGTTACCCTACAATGAGCAGTTCTTC
TRBD1,-,TRBJ2-3,TRBV7-9,CASSTWTGRTDTQYF,TGTGCCAGCAGCACGTGGACAGGGCGCACAGATACGCAGTATTTT
TRBD1,-,TRBJ2-1,TRBV27,CASIHRDRGAEPYNEQFF,TGTGCCAGCATTCACCGGGACAGGGGCGCAGAACCCTACAATGAGCAGTTCTTC
-,-,TRBJ2-7,TRBV18,CASSPSGNYEQYF,TGTGCCAGCTCACCAAGTGGCAACTACGAGCAGTACTTC
TRBD1,-,TRBJ2-5,TRBV11-2,CASSLGDRDQETQYF,TGTGCCAGCAGCTTAGGGGACAGGGACCAAGAGACCCAGTACTTC
TRBD1,-,TRBJ1-1,TRBV6-1,CASSDRLWDRGAFF,TGTGCCAGCAGTGATAGGCTATGGGACAGGGGAGCTTTCTTT
TRBD1,-,TRBJ1-2,TRBV23-1,CASSPGPDRGQVYGYTF,TGCGCCAGCAGTCCGGGCCCCGACAGGGGGCAGGTCTATGGCTACACCTTC
-,-,TRBJ1-1,TRBV10-2,CASSEAGAEAFF,TGCGCCAGCAGTGAAGCAGGGGCTGAAGCTTTCTTT
-,once,TRBJ1-2,TRBV11-3,CASSAGQNFYGYTF,TGTGCCAGCAGCGCCGGACAGAACTTTTATGGCTACACCTTC
TRBD2,-,TRBJ2-1,TRBV27,CASSLFGSGGNEQFF,TGTGCCAGCAGTTTATTCGGTAGCGGGGGTAATGAGCAGTTCTTC
-,-,TRBJ2-7,TRBV7-8,CASSLAGAGSLREQYF,TGTGCCAGCAGCTTAGCGGGGGCAGGGAGCCTTCGCGAGCAGTACTTC
TRBD2,-,TRBJ2-2,TRBV5-1,CASSLPGTSGPGELFF,TGCGCCAGCAGCCTCCCAGGGACTAGCGGGCCCGGGGAGCTGTTTTTT
TRBD2,-,TRBJ2-5,TRBV5-1,CASSLSAGVQRGETQYF,TGCGCCAGCAGCTTGTCAGCGGGGGTTCAAAGGGGGGAGACCCAGTACTTC
-,few,TRBJ2-6,TRBV7-3,CASSFPGVAGANVLTF,TGTGCCAGCAGCTTCCCAGGGGTGGCTGGGGCCAACGTCCTGACTTTC
TRBD2,-,TRBJ2-3,TRBV19,CAASGGVTDTQYF,TGTGCCGCTAGCGGGGGTGTCACAGATACGCAGTATTTT
TRBD2,-,TRBJ2-5,TRBV7-6,CASSLAGGRQETQYF,TGTGCCAGCAGCTTAGCGGGGGGGAGGCAAGAGACCCAGTACTTC
TRBD2,few,TRBJ2-7,TRBV5-8,CASSLAGTSDYYEQYF,TGTGCCAGCAGCTTGGCCGGGACTAGCGATTACTACGAGCAGTACTTC
-,once,TRBJ2-5,TRBV5-1,CASSFYRVGETQYF,TGCGCCAGCAGCTTCTACAGGGTCGGAGAGACCCAGTACTTC
TRBD1,-,TRBJ2-7,TRBV19,CASSPPSGQQPYEQYF,TGTGCCAGTAGTCCACCATCGGGACAGCAACCCTACGAGCAGTACTTC
-,-,TRBJ2-5,TRBV29-1,CSVELGSTQYF,TGCAGCGTGGAACTAGGCTCGACCCAGTACTTC
TRBD1,-,TRBJ2-7,TRBV28,CASSLLGQGAYEQYF,TGTGCCAGCAGTTTACTCGGACAGGGGGCCTACGAGCAGTACTTC
-,-,TRBJ1-1,TRBV14,CASSSRTGRDTEAFF,TGTGCCAGCAGCTCACGCACAGGGAGGGACACTGAAGCTTTCTTT
-,-,TRBJ1-2,TRBV4-1,CASSQDYGGGYGYTF,TGCGCCAGCAGCCAAGATTACGGGGGAGGCTATGGCTACACCTTC
-,-,TRBJ2-7,TRBV6-1,CASSEAGSDEQYF,TGTGCCAGCAGTGAGGCGGGGTCCGACGAGCAGTACTTC
-,-,TRBJ1-2,TRBV18,CASSPRQGNGYTF,TGTGCCAGCTCACCTAGGCAGGGAAACGGCTACACCTTC
-,-,TRBJ2-7,TRBV7-9,CASSLEAGTYEQYF,TGTGCCAGCAGCTTAGAGGCAGGGACCTACGAGCAGTACTTC
TRBD2,-,TRBJ2-5,TRBV11-1,CASSLDGGGTFQETQYF,TGTGCCAGCAGCTTAGACGGCGGGGGGACGTTTCAAGAGACCCAGTACTTC
-,-,TRBJ2-7,TRBV7-2,CASSVRRSSYEQYF,TGTGCCAGCAGCGTCCGGAGGAGCTCCTACGAGCAGTACTTC
-,-,TRBJ1-3,TRBV6-1,CASTAGASGNTIYF,TGTGCCAGCACGGCAGGGGCCTCTGGAAACACCATATATTTT
-,-,TRBJ2-1,TRBV7-6,CASSHGQLDYNEQFF,TGTGCCAGCAGCCACGGACAGCTCGACTACAATGAGCAGTTCTTC
TRBD1,-,TRBJ2-5,TRBV7-9,CASRGQGDQETQYF,TGTGCCAGTCGTGGACAGGGAGACCAAGAGACCCAGTACTTC
-,-,TRBJ2-7,TRBV4-1,CASSQDGGASPYEQYF,TGCGCCAGCAGCCAAGATGGGGGGGCCTCGCCCTACGAGCAGTACTTC
TRBD2,-,TRBJ2-7,TRBV7-7,CASSLERRGSYEQYF,TGTGCTAGCAGCTTAGAACGGCGGGGGTCCTACGAGCAGTACTTC
-,-,TRBJ1-5,TRBV15,CATSRVEGNNQPQHF,TGTGCCACCAGCAGAGTGGAGGGGAACAATCAGCCCCAGCATTTT
TRBD2,few,TRBJ2-7,TRBV4-1,CASSQFTEGLGGGGSGEQYF,TGCGCCAGCAGCCAATTCACAGAGGGACTAGGCGGGGGAGGATCGGGAGAGCAGTACTTC